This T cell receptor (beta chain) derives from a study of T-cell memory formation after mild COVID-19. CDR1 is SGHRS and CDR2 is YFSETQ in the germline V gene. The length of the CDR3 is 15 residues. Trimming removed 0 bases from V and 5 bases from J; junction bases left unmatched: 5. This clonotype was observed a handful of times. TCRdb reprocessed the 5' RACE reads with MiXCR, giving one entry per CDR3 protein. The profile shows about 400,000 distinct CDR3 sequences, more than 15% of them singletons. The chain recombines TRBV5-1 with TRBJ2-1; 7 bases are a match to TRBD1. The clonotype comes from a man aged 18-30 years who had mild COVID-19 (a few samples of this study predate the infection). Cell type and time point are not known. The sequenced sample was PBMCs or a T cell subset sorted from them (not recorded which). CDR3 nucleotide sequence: TGCGCCAGCAGCTTGGGGGGGACAGTGAACAATGAGCAGTTCTTC. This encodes CASSLGGTVNNEQFF.